This is a list of T cell receptor beta chains from one sample in a study of shared clonotypes between healthy human individuals. Assay: immunoSEQ multiplex PCR; the TCRdb copy retains only in-frame clones and omits some. The sample holds about 2.1 million clones; 85% to 95% are singletons and the top ten take more than 1.5%. Input material: naive CD8+ T cells from PBMCs. These receptors all stem from a man aged 18 to 29 in good health. Some clones in this sample may be carry-over from other donors' samples. Each CDR3 is given with its conserved first and last residue. Each record gives: J gene, V gene, D gene, clone size, CDR3 protein, CDR3 DNA. The D gene is left open where the match is weak. The size field is filled for only some rows; it gives once, few, many or a size class.

J gene: TRBJ2-1; V gene: TRBV27; D gene: TRBD2; clone size: -; CDR3 protein: CASSLLGTSGKSYNEQFF; CDR3 DNA: TGTGCCAGCAGTTTACTTGGGACTAGCGGGAAGTCCTACAATGAGCAGTTCTTC
J gene: TRBJ2-5; V gene: TRBV28; D gene: -; clone size: -; CDR3 protein: CASSLGLAEETQYF; CDR3 DNA: TGTGCCAGCAGTTTGGGACTGGCAGAAGAGACCCAGTACTTC
J gene: TRBJ2-7; V gene: TRBV19; D gene: -; clone size: -; CDR3 protein: CASSAVHRGGGHEQYF; CDR3 DNA: TGTGCCAGTAGTGCCGTTCACAGGGGAGGTGGGCACGAGCAGTACTTC
J gene: TRBJ2-1; V gene: TRBV10-3; D gene: -; clone size: -; CDR3 protein: CAISEGATSYNEQFF; CDR3 DNA: TGTGCCATCAGTGAGGGGGCTACGTCCTACAATGAGCAGTTCTTC
J gene: TRBJ1-1; V gene: TRBV30; D gene: -; clone size: -; CDR3 protein: CAWSETRNTEAFF; CDR3 DNA: TGTGCCTGGAGTGAGACACGAAACACTGAAGCTTTCTTT
J gene: TRBJ1-1; V gene: TRBV6-6; D gene: -; clone size: -; CDR3 protein: CASSYLSNTEAFF; CDR3 DNA: TGTGCCAGCAGTTACCTTTCTAACACTGAAGCTTTCTTT
J gene: TRBJ2-7; V gene: TRBV5-1; D gene: -; clone size: once; CDR3 protein: CASSLRTGYEQYF; CDR3 DNA: TGCGCCAGCAGTCTTAGGACTGGCTACGAGCAGTACTTC
J gene: TRBJ2-1; V gene: TRBV7-8; D gene: -; clone size: once; CDR3 protein: CASSLVAGISNEQFF; CDR3 DNA: TGTGCCAGCAGCTTAGTTGCGGGGATCTCAAATGAGCAGTTCTTC
J gene: TRBJ2-7; V gene: TRBV15; D gene: TRBD2; clone size: -; CDR3 protein: CATSEGTGLAYEQYF; CDR3 DNA: TGTGCCACCAGCGAGGGAACGGGACTAGCCTACGAGCAGTACTTC
J gene: TRBJ2-7; V gene: TRBV4-1; D gene: -; clone size: -; CDR3 protein: CASSHGYEDSRPSYEQYF; CDR3 DNA: TGCGCCAGCAGCCATGGGTATGAGGACAGTCGGCCCTCCTACGAGCAGTACTTC
J gene: TRBJ2-1; V gene: TRBV5-4; D gene: TRBD2; clone size: -; CDR3 protein: CASSFWGGYNEQFF; CDR3 DNA: TGTGCCAGCAGCTTTTGGGGGGGTTACAATGAGCAGTTCTTC
J gene: TRBJ2-5; V gene: TRBV9; D gene: -; clone size: -; CDR3 protein: CASSPGSVGAETQYF; CDR3 DNA: TGTGCCAGCAGCCCAGGTAGCGTGGGGGCTGAGACCCAGTACTTC
J gene: TRBJ1-5; V gene: TRBV19; D gene: TRBD1; clone size: once; CDR3 protein: CASSLDREGDQPQHF; CDR3 DNA: TGTGCCAGTAGTCTTGACAGGGAAGGGGATCAGCCCCAGCATTTT
J gene: TRBJ1-1; V gene: TRBV7-9; D gene: TRBD1; clone size: once; CDR3 protein: CASSLIPGQGDTEAFF; CDR3 DNA: TGTGCCAGCAGCCTAATACCGGGACAGGGGGACACTGAAGCTTTCTTT
J gene: TRBJ2-1; V gene: TRBV7-9; D gene: -; clone size: -; CDR3 protein: CASSLAQGNYNEQFF; CDR3 DNA: TGTGCCAGCAGCTTAGCGCAGGGGAACTACAATGAGCAGTTCTTC
J gene: TRBJ2-2; V gene: TRBV7-8; D gene: TRBD2; clone size: once; CDR3 protein: CASSLGARLAGANTGELFF; CDR3 DNA: TGTGCCAGCAGCTTAGGGGCGAGACTAGCGGGAGCGAACACCGGGGAGCTGTTTTTT
J gene: TRBJ2-7; V gene: TRBV5-1; D gene: TRBD1; clone size: -; CDR3 protein: CASSPGQGSSYEQYF; CDR3 DNA: TGCGCCAGCAGCCCCGGACAGGGGAGCTCCTACGAGCAGTACTTC
J gene: TRBJ2-1; V gene: TRBV19; D gene: TRBD2; clone size: -; CDR3 protein: CASSIVAGDHNEQFF; CDR3 DNA: TGTGCCAGTAGTATTGTAGCGGGAGACCACAATGAGCAGTTCTTC
J gene: TRBJ2-2; V gene: TRBV11-3; D gene: -; clone size: -; CDR3 protein: CASSLSRMNTGELFF; CDR3 DNA: TGTGCCAGCAGCTTATCTAGGATGAACACCGGGGAGCTGTTTTTT
J gene: TRBJ2-7; V gene: TRBV7-9; D gene: -; clone size: -; CDR3 protein: CASSSPSLVYEQYF; CDR3 DNA: TGTGCCAGCAGCTCACCCAGTCTAGTCTACGAGCAGTACTTC
J gene: TRBJ1-2; V gene: TRBV27; D gene: -; clone size: once; CDR3 protein: CASRDRDGEEGYTF; CDR3 DNA: TGTGCCAGCAGGGATAGGGACGGCGAGGAGGGCTACACCTTC
J gene: TRBJ2-5; V gene: TRBV7-8; D gene: -; clone size: -; CDR3 protein: CASSAGTEQETQYF; CDR3 DNA: TGTGCCAGCAGCGCGGGGACCGAGCAAGAGACCCAGTACTTC
J gene: TRBJ2-1; V gene: TRBV19; D gene: -; clone size: -; CDR3 protein: CASSLGFSAPGGEFF; CDR3 DNA: TGTGCCAGTAGTTTGGGGTTCTCGGCCCCCGGGGGCGAGTTCTTC
J gene: TRBJ2-3; V gene: TRBV7-8; D gene: -; clone size: once; CDR3 protein: CASSLAMDTQYF; CDR3 DNA: TGTGCCAGCAGCTTAGCTATGGACACGCAGTATTTT
J gene: TRBJ1-5; V gene: TRBV5-6; D gene: -; clone size: -; CDR3 protein: CASSLAFQAEPQHF; CDR3 DNA: TGTGCCAGCAGCTTGGCCTTTCAGGCCGAGCCCCAGCATTTT
J gene: TRBJ2-7; V gene: TRBV14; D gene: -; clone size: few; CDR3 protein: CASSQELSYEQYF; CDR3 DNA: TGTGCCAGCAGCCAAGAACTCTCCTACGAGCAGTACTTC
J gene: TRBJ2-7; V gene: TRBV18; D gene: -; clone size: -; CDR3 protein: CASSPQRETRGGYEQYF; CDR3 DNA: TGTGCCAGCTCACCACAACGGGAGACCCGTGGTGGGTACGAGCAGTACTTC
J gene: TRBJ1-1; V gene: TRBV7-9; D gene: TRBD1; clone size: -; CDR3 protein: CASSSYRGESEAFF; CDR3 DNA: TGTGCCAGCAGCTCTTACAGGGGGGAATCTGAAGCTTTCTTT
J gene: TRBJ1-1; V gene: TRBV27; D gene: -; clone size: -; CDR3 protein: CASNRPKGEAFF; CDR3 DNA: TGTGCCAGCAACAGACCAAAAGGTGAAGCTTTCTTT
J gene: TRBJ2-7; V gene: TRBV5-6; D gene: TRBD2; clone size: -; CDR3 protein: CASSPAWGRDSYEQYF; CDR3 DNA: TGTGCCAGCAGCCCCGCTTGGGGGAGGGATTCCTACGAGCAGTACTTC
J gene: TRBJ2-3; V gene: TRBV28; D gene: -; clone size: -; CDR3 protein: CASSSQRGAGQGPTDTQYF; CDR3 DNA: TGTGCCAGCAGTTCCCAGCGGGGGGCGGGACAGGGCCCCACAGATACGCAGTATTTT
J gene: TRBJ2-7; V gene: TRBV7-9; D gene: -; clone size: -; CDR3 protein: CASSLSGTPYEQYF; CDR3 DNA: TGTGCCAGCAGCCTCTCCGGGACTCCCTACGAGCAGTACTTC
J gene: TRBJ2-4; V gene: TRBV7-9; D gene: -; clone size: -; CDR3 protein: CASSQQGYGKNIQYF; CDR3 DNA: TGTGCCAGCAGCCAACAGGGTTACGGCAAAAACATTCAGTACTTC
J gene: TRBJ2-3; V gene: TRBV15; D gene: -; clone size: -; CDR3 protein: CATSSREVATDTQYF; CDR3 DNA: TGTGCCACCAGCAGTCGGGAAGTGGCCACAGATACGCAGTATTTT
J gene: TRBJ1-5; V gene: TRBV10-3; D gene: TRBD1; clone size: -; CDR3 protein: CAISDADRGDQPQHF; CDR3 DNA: TGTGCCATCAGTGACGCGGACAGGGGGGATCAGCCCCAGCATTTT
J gene: TRBJ1-1; V gene: TRBV2; D gene: -; clone size: -; CDR3 protein: CASSEDSWTEAFF; CDR3 DNA: TGTGCCAGCAGTGAAGATTCCTGGACTGAAGCTTTCTTT
J gene: TRBJ2-7; V gene: TRBV7-2; D gene: -; clone size: -; CDR3 protein: CASSHRGLREQYF; CDR3 DNA: TGTGCCAGCAGCCACCGGGGACTTCGCGAGCAGTACTTC
J gene: TRBJ2-7; V gene: TRBV6-5; D gene: TRBD2; clone size: -; CDR3 protein: CASSYSEGTSFYEQYF; CDR3 DNA: TGTGCCAGCAGTTATAGCGAAGGGACTAGCTTTTACGAGCAGTACTTC
J gene: TRBJ2-1; V gene: TRBV9; D gene: TRBD2; clone size: -; CDR3 protein: CASSVEGTSGRIDEQFF; CDR3 DNA: TGTGCCAGCAGCGTAGAAGGGACTAGCGGGAGGATCGATGAGCAGTTCTTC
J gene: TRBJ1-2; V gene: TRBV27; D gene: -; clone size: once; CDR3 protein: CASSLSVGDYGYTF; CDR3 DNA: TGTGCCAGCAGTTTATCGGTGGGCGACTATGGCTACACCTTC
J gene: TRBJ2-7; V gene: TRBV6-5; D gene: -; clone size: -; CDR3 protein: CASSHLAEQAYEQYF; CDR3 DNA: TGTGCCAGCAGCCACTTAGCGGAGCAGGCCTACGAGCAGTACTTC
J gene: TRBJ2-3; V gene: TRBV4-3; D gene: -; clone size: -; CDR3 protein: CASSRVGLTDTQYF; CDR3 DNA: TGCGCCAGCAGCCGTGTCGGACTCACAGATACGCAGTATTTT
J gene: TRBJ1-2; V gene: TRBV5-1; D gene: TRBD1; clone size: -; CDR3 protein: CASSNTNRGLGYTF; CDR3 DNA: TGCGCCAGCAGCAATACAAACAGGGGGCTTGGCTACACCTTC
J gene: TRBJ2-2; V gene: TRBV28; D gene: TRBD2; clone size: -; CDR3 protein: CASRRQRESYTGELFF; CDR3 DNA: TGTGCCAGCAGGAGGCAGCGGGAGAGCTACACCGGGGAGCTGTTTTTT
J gene: TRBJ2-7; V gene: TRBV5-5; D gene: TRBD2; clone size: -; CDR3 protein: CASSPSGREVYEQYF; CDR3 DNA: TGTGCCAGCAGCCCTAGCGGGAGGGAGGTCTACGAGCAGTACTTC
J gene: TRBJ2-7; V gene: TRBV27; D gene: -; clone size: -; CDR3 protein: CASSPRGSASSYEQYF; CDR3 DNA: TGTGCCAGCAGTCCCCGTGGTAGCGCGAGCTCCTACGAGCAGTACTTC
J gene: TRBJ2-7; V gene: TRBV4-2; D gene: -; clone size: -; CDR3 protein: CASSQDSSPGASYEQYF; CDR3 DNA: TGTGCCAGCAGCCAAGATAGTTCCCCAGGGGCCTCCTACGAGCAGTACTTC
J gene: TRBJ2-2; V gene: TRBV11-2; D gene: -; clone size: -; CDR3 protein: CASSLESAVAGELFF; CDR3 DNA: TGTGCCAGCAGCTTAGAGAGTGCAGTCGCCGGGGAGCTGTTTTTT
J gene: TRBJ2-3; V gene: TRBV7-6; D gene: -; clone size: -; CDR3 protein: CASRSRGTDTQYF; CDR3 DNA: TGTGCCAGCAGGTCCCGGGGGACAGATACGCAGTATTTT
J gene: TRBJ2-7; V gene: TRBV6-5; D gene: TRBD2; clone size: -; CDR3 protein: CASSLREGSEQYF; CDR3 DNA: TGTGCCAGCAGCTTGAGGGAGGGGAGCGAGCAGTACTTC
J gene: TRBJ1-1; V gene: TRBV7-8; D gene: -; clone size: -; CDR3 protein: CASSPLLTEAFF; CDR3 DNA: TGTGCCAGCAGCCCTCTCCTGACTGAAGCTTTCTTT
J gene: TRBJ2-7; V gene: TRBV9; D gene: -; clone size: -; CDR3 protein: CASSDGEFDEQYF; CDR3 DNA: TGTGCCAGCAGCGACGGGGAGTTCGACGAGCAGTACTTC